This T cell receptor (beta chain) was sequenced in a study of radiation and T cells in renal cell carcinoma. The study's findings and limits: Without pretreatment biopsies, baseline tumor clonotype presence was undetermined. Top tumor clonotypes rose in blood 2 weeks post-radiation, then contracted.

A note on this clone: Its cognate antigen is unknown.

Regarding time point: blood 4 weeks post-SBRT, at nephrectomy. This sample's treatment: 15 Gy SBRT to primary tumor, nephrectomy 4 weeks later. This renal cell carcinoma was of the clear cell type. Sequenced by immunoSEQ multiplex PCR; TCRdb stores in-frame clones only, minus some. The sample has 140,000 or so clones, 86% seen once. The clonotype was recovered from a woman aged 45 to 65 with renal cell carcinoma. Sequencing was performed on blood, taken from a patient whose treatment included radiotherapy and nephrectomy.

CDR3: CASSLAPDDTEAFF. CDR3 in DNA: TGCGCCAGCAGCTTGGCTCCGGACGACACTGAAGCTTTCTTT. The V call is TRBV5-1, the J call TRBJ1-1; D remains unclear. Germline V lookup: CDR1 SGHRS, CDR2 YFSETQ. V lost 0 bases to trimming and J lost 3 bases, with 9 bases between them. This CDR3 has 14 amino acids.